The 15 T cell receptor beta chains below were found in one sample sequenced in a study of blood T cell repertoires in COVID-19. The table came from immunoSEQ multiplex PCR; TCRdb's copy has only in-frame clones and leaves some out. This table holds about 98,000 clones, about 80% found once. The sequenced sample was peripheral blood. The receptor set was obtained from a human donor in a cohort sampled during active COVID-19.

The CDR3 region has the DNA TGTGCCAGCAGTCCGACAGGGGTTGGAGAAAAACTGTTTTTT. This codes for CASSPTGVGEKLFF. The J gene is TRBJ1-4, the V gene TRBV2; 8 bases are shared with TRBD1. J lost 8 bases, V lost 5 bases, and 7 bases had no gene match. The CDR3 loop spans 14 amino acids. The V gene's germline CDR1 is SNHLY and CDR2 FYNNEI.

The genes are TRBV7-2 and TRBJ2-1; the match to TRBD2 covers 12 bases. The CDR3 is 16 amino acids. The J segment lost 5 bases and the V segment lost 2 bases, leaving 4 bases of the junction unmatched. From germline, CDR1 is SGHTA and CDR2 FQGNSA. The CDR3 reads CASSLSGLAGNNEQFF. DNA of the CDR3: TGTGCCAGCAGCTTAAGTGGACTAGCGGGGAACAATGAGCAGTTCTTC.

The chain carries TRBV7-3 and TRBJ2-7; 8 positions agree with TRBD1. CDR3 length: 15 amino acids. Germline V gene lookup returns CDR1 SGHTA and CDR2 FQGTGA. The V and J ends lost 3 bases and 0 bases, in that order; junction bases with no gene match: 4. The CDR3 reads CASSFRDRHSYEQYF. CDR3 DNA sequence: TGTGCCAGCAGCTTCCGGGACAGGCACTCCTACGAGCAGTACTTC.

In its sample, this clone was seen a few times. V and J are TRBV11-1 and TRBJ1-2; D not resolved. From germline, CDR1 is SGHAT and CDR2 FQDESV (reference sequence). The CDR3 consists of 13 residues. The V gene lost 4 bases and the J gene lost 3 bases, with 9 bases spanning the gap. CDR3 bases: TGTGCCAGCAGCTCCTCAGATTACTATGGCTACACCTTC. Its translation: CASSSSDYYGYTF. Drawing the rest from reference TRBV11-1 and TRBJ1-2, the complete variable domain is EAEVAQSPRYKITEKSQAVAFWCDPISGHATLYWYRQILGQGPELLVQFQDESVVDDSQLPKDRFSAERLKGVDSTLKIQPAELGDSAMYLCASSSSDYYGYTFGSGTRLTVV.

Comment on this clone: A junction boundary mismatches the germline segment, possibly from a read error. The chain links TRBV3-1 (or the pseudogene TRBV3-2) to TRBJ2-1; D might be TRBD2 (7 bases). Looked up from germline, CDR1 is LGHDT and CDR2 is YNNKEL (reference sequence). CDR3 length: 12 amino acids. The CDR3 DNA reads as TGTGCCAGCAGCCGAGGGGGGGTGGAGCCGTTCTTC. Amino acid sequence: CASSRGGVEPFF.

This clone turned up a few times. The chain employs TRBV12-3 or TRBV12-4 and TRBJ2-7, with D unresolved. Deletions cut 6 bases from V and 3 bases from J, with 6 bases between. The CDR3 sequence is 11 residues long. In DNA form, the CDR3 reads TGTGCCAGCAGCCTTTACTACGAGCAGTACTTC. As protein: CASSLYYEQYF.

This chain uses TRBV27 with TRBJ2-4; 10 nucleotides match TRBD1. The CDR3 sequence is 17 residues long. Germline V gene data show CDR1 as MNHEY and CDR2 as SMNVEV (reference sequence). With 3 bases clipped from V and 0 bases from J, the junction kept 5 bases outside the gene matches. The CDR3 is CASSFGTGALAKNIQYF. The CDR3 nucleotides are TGTGCCAGCAGTTTCGGGACAGGGGCCCTAGCCAAAAACATTCAGTACTTC.

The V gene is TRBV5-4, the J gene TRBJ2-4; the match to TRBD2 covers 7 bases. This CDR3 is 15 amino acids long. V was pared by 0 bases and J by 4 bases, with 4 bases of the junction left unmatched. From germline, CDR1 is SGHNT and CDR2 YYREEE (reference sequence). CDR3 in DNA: TGTGCCAGCAGCTTGGATGGGACTACTAAAAACATTCAGTACTTC. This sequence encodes CASSLDGTTKNIQYF.

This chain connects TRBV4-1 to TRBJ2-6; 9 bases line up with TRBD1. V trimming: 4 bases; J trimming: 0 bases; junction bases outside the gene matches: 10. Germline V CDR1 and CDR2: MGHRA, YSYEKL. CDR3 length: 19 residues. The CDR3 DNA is TGCGCCAGCAGCCTCTTTCCCACAGGGGGCGGCTCTGGGGCCAACGTCCTGACTTTC. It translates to CASSLFPTGGGSGANVLTF.

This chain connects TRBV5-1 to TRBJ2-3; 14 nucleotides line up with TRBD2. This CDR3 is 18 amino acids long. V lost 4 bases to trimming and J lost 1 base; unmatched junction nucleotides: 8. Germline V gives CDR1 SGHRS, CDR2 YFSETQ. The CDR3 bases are TGCGCCAGCAGCCGAGGGACTAGCGGGGGAGGGGGCACAGATACGCAGTATTTT. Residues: CASSRGTSGGGGTDTQYF.

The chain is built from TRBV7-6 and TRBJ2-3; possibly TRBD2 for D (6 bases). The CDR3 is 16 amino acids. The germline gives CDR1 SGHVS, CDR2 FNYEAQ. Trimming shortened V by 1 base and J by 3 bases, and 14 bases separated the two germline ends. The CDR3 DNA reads TGTGCCAGCAGCTTAGTCGGGGGAGCCACGACAGATACGCAGTATTTT. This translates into CASSLVGGATTDTQYF.

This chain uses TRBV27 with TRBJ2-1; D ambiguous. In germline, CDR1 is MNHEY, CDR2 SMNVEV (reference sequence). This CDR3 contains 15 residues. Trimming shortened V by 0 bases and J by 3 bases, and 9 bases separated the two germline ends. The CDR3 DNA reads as TGTGCCAGCAGTTTATCCACCCCAGACTACAATGAGCAGTTCTTC. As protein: CASSLSTPDYNEQFF.

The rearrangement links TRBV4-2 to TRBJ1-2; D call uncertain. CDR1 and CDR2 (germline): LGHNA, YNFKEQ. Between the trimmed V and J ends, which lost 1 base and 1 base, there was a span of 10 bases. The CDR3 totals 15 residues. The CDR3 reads CASSQGLAINYGYTF. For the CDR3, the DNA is TGTGCCAGCAGCCAAGGGTTGGCCATTAACTATGGCTACACCTTC.

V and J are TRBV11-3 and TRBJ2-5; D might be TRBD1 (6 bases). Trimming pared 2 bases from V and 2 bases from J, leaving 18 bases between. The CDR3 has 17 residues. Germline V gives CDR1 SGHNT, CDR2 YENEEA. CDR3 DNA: TGTGCCAGCAGCTTAATGGGGGCGCACCATGTACAAGAGACCCAGTACTTC. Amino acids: CASSLMGAHHVQETQYF.

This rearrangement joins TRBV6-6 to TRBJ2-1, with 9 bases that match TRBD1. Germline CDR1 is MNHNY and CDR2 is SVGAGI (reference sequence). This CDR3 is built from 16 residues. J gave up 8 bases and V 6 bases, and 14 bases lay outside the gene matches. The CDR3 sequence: CASRRSPGTGSHEQFF. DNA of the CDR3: TGTGCCAGCAGACGCAGTCCCGGGACAGGGTCCCATGAGCAGTTCTTC.